One and the same sample provided the 31 T cell receptor beta chains below, sequenced in a study of blood T cells in healthy people across ages. A J-beta primer mix and a sample-barcoded 5' primer were used in a second PCR of roughly 6 to 11 cycles. TCRdb processed the 5' RACE reads anew with MiXCR; each CDR3 protein has one entry. This table has about 680,000 distinct CDR3 sequences, 45% to 50% appearing once. The specimen sequenced was blood. These receptors all stem from a woman between 55 and 75 years old in good health.

CDR3 in amino acids: CSAQRSNQPQHF. In nucleotides, the CDR3 is TGCAGTGCTCAGAGGAGCAATCAGCCCCAGCATTTT. The chain uses TRBV20-1 and TRBJ1-5; D is undetermined. CDR3 size: 12 residues. V gave up 5 bases and J gave up 1 base, with 6 bases separating them. Looked up from germline, CDR1 is DFQATT and CDR2 is SNEGSKA (reference sequence).

The rearrangement joins TRBV20-1 to TRBJ2-7; 14 bases fit TRBD2. Germline V gene sequence: CDR1 DFQATT, CDR2 SNEGSKA (reference sequence). V trimming: 5 bases; J trimming: 9 bases; junction bases outside the gene matches: 12. The CDR3 loop spans 15 amino acids. The CDR3 DNA reads TGCAGTGCTCTCCGACTAGCGGGAGGGCCTGGTGTGCAGTACTTC. This codes for CSALRLAGGPGVQYF.

V and J are TRBV9 and TRBJ2-1, with D perhaps matching TRBD1 (6 bases). CDR1 and CDR2 (germline): SGDLS, YYNGEE. CDR3 length: 13 amino acids. V was pared by 2 bases and J by 10 bases, with 13 bases between. CDR3 in amino acids: CASSVQGTGEQFF. CDR3 in DNA: TGTGCCAGCAGCGTCCAGGGAACAGGGGAGCAGTTCTTC. The complete variable domain, with remaining parts taken from reference TRBV9 and TRBJ2-1, reads DSGVTQTPKHLITATGQRVTLRCSPRSGDLSVYWYQQSLDQGLQFLIQYYNGEERAKGNILERFSAQQFPDLHSELNLSSLELGDSALYFCASSVQGTGEQFFGPGTRLTVL.

This clonotype was seen a few times. The DNA of the CDR3 is TGCGCCAGCAGCCAAGATTCCACGGGAAATTCACCCCTCCACTTT. Protein product: CASSQDSTGNSPLHF. The chain links TRBV4-3 to TRBJ1-6, with no clear D. The CDR3 consists of 15 residues. V lost 0 bases, J lost 7 bases, and 10 bases lay in between. Looked up from germline, CDR1 is LGHNA and CDR2 is YSLEER.

The V gene is TRBV27, the J gene TRBJ2-7, with D possibly matching TRBD2 (6 bases). Germline values: CDR1 MNHEY, CDR2 SMNVEV (reference sequence). There are 15 residues in the CDR3. V lost 3 bases and J lost 5, with 17 bases in between. In DNA, the CDR3 is TGTGCCAGCAGTTTCGTTAGCGGCAAGTCCGACGAGCAGTACTTC. Translation gives CASSFVSGKSDEQYF.

The CDR3 coding sequence is TGTGCCAGCAGTCGCCTAGTAAGGGGGGGCTCCTATAATTCACCCCTCCACTTT. It is translated as CASSRLVRGGSYNSPLHF. The genes are TRBV27 and TRBJ1-6; possible D gene TRBD1, 6 bases. Germline assignment: CDR1 MNHEY and CDR2 SMNVEV (reference sequence). The CDR3 contains 18 residues. Deletions cut 5 bases from V and 0 bases from J, with 17 bases between.

The genes are TRBV4-2 and TRBJ2-3, with TRBD1 as a possible D gene (5 bases). Germline V gene data show CDR1 as LGHNA and CDR2 as YNFKEQ. This CDR3 is built from 16 residues. The germline V and J ends were trimmed by 2 bases and 1 base, with 13 bases remaining between them. The CDR3 loop is CASSQIRQGRTDTQYF. DNA of the CDR3: TGTGCCAGCAGCCAAATTAGGCAGGGTCGCACAGATACGCAGTATTTT.

This chain joins TRBV28 and TRBJ2-2, with a weak D call TRBD1 (6 bases). Germline values: CDR1 MDHEN, CDR2 SYDVKM. V was cut by 8 bases and J by 3 bases, with 10 bases left in between. CDR3 length: 13 amino acids. CDR3 nucleotides: TGTGCCAGCCACAGGGAAGACACCGGGGAGCTGTTTTTT. Protein: CASHREDTGELFF.

This clonotype was detected only a few times. This rearrangement joins TRBV7-2 to TRBJ2-5, with a weak D call TRBD2 (6 bases). Germline V gene data show CDR1 as SGHTA and CDR2 as FQGNSA. V was cut by 1 base and J by 4 bases, with 16 bases left in between. This CDR3 comprises 16 residues. The CDR3 DNA is TGTGCCAGCAGCTTAGGGCTAGGAGGGATTGGAGAGACCCAGTACTTC. It is translated as CASSLGLGGIGETQYF.

This clonotype has more than one count but fewer than ten. This chain uses TRBV7-2 with TRBJ2-1; TRBD1 aligns across 12 bases. V trimming: 5 bases; J trimming: 5 bases; junction bases outside the gene matches: 1. Germline values: CDR1 SGHTA, CDR2 FQGNSA. This CDR3 spans 14 amino acids. For the CDR3, the DNA is TGTGCCAGCAGCCGGGACAGGGGGCACAATGAGCAGTTCTTC. Translated: CASSRDRGHNEQFF.

This clonotype was found many times. This may arise from a read error, as a much more abundant clone is one base away. The rearrangement joins TRBV2 to TRBJ1-6, with D tentatively TRBD1 (5 bases). Germline assignment: CDR1 SNHLY and CDR2 FYNNEI. The CDR3 is 14 amino acids. The V end was cut by 1 base, the J end by 5 bases, with 6 bases between. As DNA, the CDR3 is TGTGCCAGCAGTGAAGGAGGGGATAATTCACCCCTCCACTTT. It encodes CASSEGGDNSPLHF.

This clonotype was recorded a few times. Possible read error: a much larger clone is one base away. The chain carries TRBV7-9 and TRBJ2-5; D is unresolved. In germline, CDR1 is SEHNR, CDR2 FQNEAQ (reference sequence). The CDR3 consists of 16 residues. Trimming left V 5 bases short and J 5 bases short, with 21 bases between. CDR3 DNA sequence: TGTGCCAGCAGCCCCCCCCGACGAGGCGGTTGGGAGACCCAGTACTTC. It yields the protein CASSPPRRGGWETQYF. Complete variable domain (other parts from reference TRBV7-9 and TRBJ2-5): DTGVSQNPRHKITKRGQNVTFRCDPISEHNRLYWYRQTLGQGPEFLTYFQNEAQLEKSRLLSDRFSAERPKGSFSTLEIQRTEQGDSAMYLCASSPPRRGGWETQYFGPGTRLLVL.

V is TRBV5-1 and J is TRBJ2-4; TRBD2 matches at 9 bases. The CDR3 covers 16 residues. Germline CDR1 is SGHRS and CDR2 is YFSETQ. After removal of 4 bases from V and 0 bases from J, the junction contained 5 bases not matched to a gene. CDR3 amino acids: CASSQSGGLAKNIQYF. Written as DNA, the CDR3 is TGCGCCAGCAGCCAGAGCGGGGGGCTAGCCAAAAACATTCAGTACTTC.

In this sample, this clonotype turned up a few times. V is TRBV7-6 and J is TRBJ2-7; D is perhaps TRBD2 (5 bases). Germline V gene sequence: CDR1 SGHVS, CDR2 FNYEAQ. The CDR3 covers 16 residues. Trimming shortened V by 3 bases and J by 3 bases, and 18 bases separated the two germline ends. CDR3 sequence reads: CASSFYKTRACYEQYF. Written as DNA, the CDR3 is TGTGCCAGCAGCTTTTACAAAACGCGGGCCTGCTACGAGCAGTACTTC.

With regard to this clonotype: Just one base apart from a much larger clone, this may be a read error. This rearrangement joins TRBV27 to TRBJ2-4; 9 bases match TRBD2. CDR3 length: 16 residues. CDR1 and CDR2 (germline): MNHEY, SMNVEV (reference sequence). V was pared by 5 bases and J by 6 bases, with 11 bases of the junction left unmatched. The CDR3 nucleotides read TGTGCCAGCAGTCCGGGACGAAGCGGGAGGTTAAACATTCAGTACTTC. Translation gives CASSPGRSGRLNIQYF.

This rearrangement joins TRBV27 to TRBJ2-7; D may be TRBD2 (5 bases). V dropped 2 bases and J dropped 2 bases, with 16 bases sitting between them. Per the germline V gene, CDR1 is MNHEY and CDR2 is SMNVEV (reference sequence). The CDR3 runs 16 residues. Here the CDR3 DNA reads TGTGCCAGCAGTTTAAGCCCAGCCGACGGGACCTACGAGCAGTACTTC. This sequence encodes CASSLSPADGTYEQYF.

In its sample, this clonotype was seen once. The chain employs TRBV2 and TRBJ2-5; 7 nucleotides agree with TRBD2. Germline CDR1 SNHLY, CDR2 FYNNEI. The length of the CDR3 is 13 residues. The CDR3 region has the DNA TGTGCGGGAGGGGTAACTGGCCAAGAGACCCAGTACTTC. It translates to CAGGVTGQETQYF.

On this clonotype: At one boundary the junction diverges from the germline segment, which might be a read error. The genes are TRBV7-8 and TRBJ1-2; a possible D gene is TRBD1 (5 bases). This CDR3 has 13 residues. Germline CDR1 and CDR2: SGHVS and FQNEAQ. The CDR3 region has the DNA TGCGCCAGTCAGCTGAGCTCGGGGGATGGCTACACCTTC. Residues: CASQLSSGDGYTF.

Here the CDR3 reads CSANTLAGRSSYNEQFF. CDR3 nucleotides: TGCAGTGCAAACACTCTAGCGGGAAGAAGCTCCTACAATGAGCAGTTCTTC. The chain links TRBV20-1 to TRBJ2-1, with 9 bases matching TRBD2. The V gene end was trimmed by 6 bases and the J gene end by 0 bases; junction bases not matched to a gene: 12. The CDR3 is made up of 17 amino acids. Looked up from germline, CDR1 is DFQATT and CDR2 is SNEGSKA (reference sequence).

V usage is TRBV5-5 and J usage is TRBJ2-5, with D perhaps TRBD1 (6 bases). The V gene's germline CDR1 is SGHKS and CDR2 YYEKEE (reference sequence). The CDR3 runs 16 residues. The V and J ends lost 1 base and 4 bases respectively, with 17 bases between them. The CDR3 region is CASSLRTQGGGETQYF. The CDR3 DNA follows: TGTGCCAGCAGCTTGAGAACACAGGGTGGAGGAGAGACCCAGTACTTC. The complete variable domain, with remaining parts taken from reference TRBV5-5 and TRBJ2-5, reads DAGVTQSPTHLIKTRGQQVTLRCSPISGHKSVSWYQQVLGQGPQFIFQYYEKEERGRGNFPDRFSARQFPNYSSELNVNALLLGDSALYLCASSLRTQGGGETQYFGPGTRLLVL.

The chain uses TRBV24-1 and TRBJ2-1; 12 nucleotides match TRBD1. Per the germline V gene, CDR1 is KGHDR and CDR2 is SFDVKD. Germline trimming cut 4 bases from V and 3 bases from J; bases unmatched to any gene: 6. The CDR3 loop spans 17 amino acids. The CDR3: CATSDKGTGGHYNEQFF. The CDR3 DNA reads TGTGCCACCAGTGACAAAGGGACAGGGGGCCACTACAATGAGCAGTTCTTC.

This clonotype occurred many times. The V and J genes are TRBV27 and TRBJ2-1; 7 bases align to TRBD2. The CDR3 covers 15 residues. The V gene's germline CDR1 is MNHEY and CDR2 SMNVEV (reference sequence). The V segment lost 3 bases and the J segment 0 bases; nucleotides outside the gene matches: 2. The CDR3 sequence: CASSLGLHSYNEQFF. DNA of the CDR3: TGTGCCAGCAGTTTGGGACTACACTCCTACAATGAGCAGTTCTTC.

The gene calls are TRBV15 and TRBJ2-7; D not resolved. The germline V gene has CDR1 LNHNV and CDR2 YYDKDF (reference sequence). V was shortened by 0 bases and J by 7 bases, with 19 bases between the two germline ends. The CDR3 extends over 16 amino acids. The CDR3 DNA is TGTGCCACCAGCAGAGATGAACCCAGCTCCTACAATGAGCAGTACTTC. Amino acid sequence: CATSRDEPSSYNEQYF. Looking up the rest from reference TRBV15 and TRBJ2-7 gives the full variable domain: DAMVIQNPRYQVTQFGKPVTLSCSQTLNHNVMYWYQQKSSQAPKLLFHYYDKDFNNEADTPDNFQSRRPNTSFCFLDIRSPGLGDTAMYLCATSRDEPSSYNEQYFGPGTRLTVT.

Points on this clonotype: One junction end does not reproduce the germline sequence, and a read error may be involved. This rearrangement joins TRBV20-1 to TRBJ1-6; unclear D gene. This CDR3 is built from 15 residues. CDR1 DFQATT and CDR2 SNEGSKA come from the germline V gene (reference sequence). CDR3 sequence: CSTTSRLMNNSPLHF. DNA of the CDR3: TGCAGCACGACCTCGCGCCTTATGAATAATTCGCCCCTCCACTTT.

This clonotype was detected only a few times. The chain carries TRBV7-2 and TRBJ2-5, with 7 bases matching TRBD1. This CDR3 has 16 residues. V gave up 3 bases and J gave up 1 base; unmatched junction bases: 8. Germline V gene data show CDR1 as SGHTA and CDR2 as FQGNSA. The CDR3 nucleotides are TGTGCCAGCAGCTTTCCGACCAGGGGGTTCCAAGAGACCCAGTACTTC. Its translation is CASSFPTRGFQETQYF.

The chain combines TRBV28 with TRBJ1-2; TRBD1 matches 7 bases. Germline V gives CDR1 MDHEN, CDR2 SYDVKM. The CDR3 spans 15 residues. Trimming at V came to 2 bases and at J to 7 bases, leaving 10 bases not matched to a gene. CDR3 residues: CASSLRLGGYGGYTF. The CDR3 bases are TGTGCCAGCAGTTTAAGGCTAGGGGGCTACGGTGGCTACACCTTC.

Points on this clonotype: At one boundary the junction diverges from the germline segment, which might be a read error. This CDR3 is CSASRLAPTSYYDEQFF. The CDR3 region has the DNA TGCAGTGCTAGCCGACTAGCGCCGACTTCTTACTACGATGAGCAGTTCTTC. This chain connects TRBV20-1 to TRBJ2-1, with 8 bases fitting TRBD2. The CDR3 contains 17 residues. The V gene's germline CDR1 is DFQATT and CDR2 SNEGSKA (reference sequence).

This clonotype was counted at least ten times. The J gene is TRBJ2-7, the V gene TRBV29-1; possibly TRBD1 or TRBD2 for D (5 bases each). V lost 3 bases and J 3 bases, leaving 9 bases between the germline ends. Germline V gives CDR1 SQVTM, CDR2 ANQGSEA. The CDR3 spans 12 residues. This chain's CDR3 is CSVEVGRYEQYF. CDR3 DNA: TGCAGCGTTGAGGTGGGACGCTACGAGCAGTACTTC.

The gene calls are TRBV20-1 and TRBJ2-5, with 9 bases matching TRBD2. J lost 5 bases, V lost 3 bases, and 7 bases had no gene match. The CDR3 is made up of 14 amino acids. Germline lookup yields CDR1 DFQATT and CDR2 SNEGSKA (reference sequence). CDR3: CSARFAGGSETQYF. In DNA form, the CDR3 reads TGCAGTGCTAGGTTCGCGGGAGGGTCTGAGACCCAGTACTTC.

The rearrangement uses TRBV5-1 and TRBJ2-1, with 8 bases matching TRBD1. Germline CDR1 and CDR2: SGHRS and YFSETQ. The CDR3 runs to 15 residues. J lost 8 bases, V lost 5 bases, and 12 bases had no gene match. Here the CDR3 reads CASSSRTGPGDEQFF. CDR3 nucleotides: TGCGCCAGCAGTTCCCGGACAGGGCCTGGAGATGAGCAGTTCTTC.

This clonotype has just a few counts. The chain joins TRBV4-3 to TRBJ1-1; D is unclear. CDR1 and CDR2 from the germline V gene are LGHNA and YSLEER. V was clipped by 0 bases and J by 4 bases, with 9 bases between them. CDR3 length: 14 amino acids. CDR3 DNA sequence: TGCGCCAGCAGCCAAGATGGCACCGCCACTGAAGCTTTCTTT. This gives the protein CASSQDGTATEAFF.